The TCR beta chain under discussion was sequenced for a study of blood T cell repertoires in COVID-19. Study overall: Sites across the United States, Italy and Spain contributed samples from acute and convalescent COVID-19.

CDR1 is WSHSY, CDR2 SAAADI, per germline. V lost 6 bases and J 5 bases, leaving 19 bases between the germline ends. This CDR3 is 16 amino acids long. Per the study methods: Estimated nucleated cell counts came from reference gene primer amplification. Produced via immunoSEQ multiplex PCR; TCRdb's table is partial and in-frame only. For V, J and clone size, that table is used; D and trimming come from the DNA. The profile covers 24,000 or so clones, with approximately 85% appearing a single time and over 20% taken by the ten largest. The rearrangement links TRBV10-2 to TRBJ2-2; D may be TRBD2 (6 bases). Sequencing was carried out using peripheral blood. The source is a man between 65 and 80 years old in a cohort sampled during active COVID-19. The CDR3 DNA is TGCGCCAGCAGCTCGAAAAGCCGGGACTTAACCGGGGAGCTGTTTTTT. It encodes CASSSKSRDLTGELFF.